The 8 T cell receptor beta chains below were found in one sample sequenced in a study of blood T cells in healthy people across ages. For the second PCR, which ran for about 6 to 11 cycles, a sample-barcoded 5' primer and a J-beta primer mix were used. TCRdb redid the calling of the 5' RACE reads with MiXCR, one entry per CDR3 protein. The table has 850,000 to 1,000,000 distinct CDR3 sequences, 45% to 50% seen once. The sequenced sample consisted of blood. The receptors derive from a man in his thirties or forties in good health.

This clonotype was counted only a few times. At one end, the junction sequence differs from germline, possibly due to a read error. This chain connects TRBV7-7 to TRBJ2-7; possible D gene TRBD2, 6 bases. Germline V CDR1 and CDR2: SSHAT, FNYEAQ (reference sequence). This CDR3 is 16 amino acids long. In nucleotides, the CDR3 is TGTGCTAGCAGCTACCTCGTGGAGGGGACCCTGTACGAGCAGTACTTC. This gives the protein CASSYLVEGTLYEQYF.

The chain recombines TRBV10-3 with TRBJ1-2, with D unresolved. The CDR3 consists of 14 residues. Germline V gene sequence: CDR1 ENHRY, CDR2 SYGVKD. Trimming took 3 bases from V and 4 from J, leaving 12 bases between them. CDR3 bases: TGTGCCATCAGTGAAAGGGTTTTGACCTATGGCTACACCTTC. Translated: CAISERVLTYGYTF.

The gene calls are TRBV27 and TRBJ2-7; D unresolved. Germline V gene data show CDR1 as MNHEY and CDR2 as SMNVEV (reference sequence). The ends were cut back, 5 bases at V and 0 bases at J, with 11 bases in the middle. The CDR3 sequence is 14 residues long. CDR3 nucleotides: TGTGCCAGCAGTCCCAGTCCAAACTCCTACGAGCAGTACTTC. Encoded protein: CASSPSPNSYEQYF.

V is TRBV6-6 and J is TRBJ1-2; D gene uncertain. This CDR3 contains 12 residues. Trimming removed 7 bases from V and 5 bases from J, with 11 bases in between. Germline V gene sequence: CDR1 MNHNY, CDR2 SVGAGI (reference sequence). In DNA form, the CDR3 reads TGTGCCAGCATTGGAGGGCTGTATGGCTACACCTTC. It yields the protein CASIGGLYGYTF.

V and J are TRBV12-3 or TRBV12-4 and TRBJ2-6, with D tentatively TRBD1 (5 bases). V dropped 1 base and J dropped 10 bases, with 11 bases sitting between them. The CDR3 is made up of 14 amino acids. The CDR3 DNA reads TGTGCCAGCAGTTTAGGACCCAGGGTGAACGTCCTGACTTTC. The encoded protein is CASSLGPRVNVLTF.

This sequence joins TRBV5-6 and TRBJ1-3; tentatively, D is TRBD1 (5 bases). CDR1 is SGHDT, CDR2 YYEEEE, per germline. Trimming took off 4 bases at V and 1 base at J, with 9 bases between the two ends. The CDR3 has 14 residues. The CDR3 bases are TGTGCCAGCAGCAATGGGGGATCTGGAAACACCATATATTTT. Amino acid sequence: CASSNGGSGNTIYF. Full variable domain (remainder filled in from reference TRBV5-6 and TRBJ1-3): DAGVTQSPTHLIKTRGQQVTLRCSPKSGHDTVSWYQQALGQGPQFIFQYYEEEERQRGNFPDRFSGHQFPNYSSELNVNALLLGDSALYLCASSNGGSGNTIYFGEGSWLTVV.

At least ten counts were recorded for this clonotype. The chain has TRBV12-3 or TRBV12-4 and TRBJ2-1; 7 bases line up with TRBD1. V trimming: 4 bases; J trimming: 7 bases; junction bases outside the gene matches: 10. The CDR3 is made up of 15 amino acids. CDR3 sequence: CASSYALPGQNEQFF. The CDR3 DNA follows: TGTGCCAGCAGTTATGCGTTGCCGGGACAGAATGAGCAGTTCTTC.

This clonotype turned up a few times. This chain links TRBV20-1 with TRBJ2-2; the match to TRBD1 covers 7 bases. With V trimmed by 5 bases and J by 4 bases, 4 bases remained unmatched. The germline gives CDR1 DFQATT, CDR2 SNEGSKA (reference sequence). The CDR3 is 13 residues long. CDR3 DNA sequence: TGCAGTGCTCAACAGGGGAGCACCGGGGAGCTGTTTTTT. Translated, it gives CSAQQGSTGELFF.